These 20 T cell receptor beta chains were sequenced from one sample in a study of response to subunit inactivated influenza vaccine (dated by TCRdb to between 2017 and 2018). The library relied on RT-PCR. The sequencing machine was an Illumina HiSeq 2500. TCRdb reran the public reads through fastp at Q25 and MiXCR, keeping productive beta chains. CDR3 protein sequences are deduplicated, and each keeps its most common genes and DNA. This sample gives hundreds of thousands of distinct CDR3 sequences in total; 7.6% of them show up just once. Clones ranked in the top ten supply 10% to 15% of the sample. Sequences were derived from PBMCs from blood, sampled less than 25 months after vaccination. Source of these receptors: a man aged 50-75 years who received an inactivated influenza vaccine. Donor details come from another sample of the same person, matched by shared clones.

V is TRBV7-9 and J is TRBJ2-7; D unclear. Germline CDR1 SEHNR, CDR2 FQNEAQ (reference sequence). This CDR3 comprises 12 residues. V was pared by 7 bases and J by 1 base, with 8 bases between. The CDR3 DNA reads TGTGCCAGCAACAAAGATTCCTACGAGCAGTACTTC. Its translation is CASNKDSYEQYF.

This clonotype came up once. The chain recombines TRBV20-1 with TRBJ1-3; D ambiguous. This CDR3 region has 15 residues. Germline loops: CDR1 DFQATT, CDR2 SNEGSKA (reference sequence). V was pared by 4 bases and J by 0 bases, with 13 bases between. Here the CDR3 DNA reads TGCAGTGCTATAGATGGAATGAGCTCTGGAAACACCATATATTTT. Amino acid sequence: CSAIDGMSSGNTIYF.

The V gene is TRBV14, the J gene TRBJ2-2, with D possibly matching TRBD1 (6 bases). V was trimmed by 4 bases and J by 6 bases, leaving 15 bases between them. Germline V CDR1 and CDR2: SGHDN, FVKESK. This CDR3 is 15 amino acids long. The CDR3 is CASSPRTVAPGELFF. The CDR3 DNA is TGTGCCAGCAGCCCGAGGACAGTGGCGCCCGGGGAGCTGTTTTTT. Complete variable domain (other parts from reference TRBV14 and TRBJ2-2): EAGVTQFPSHSVIEKGQTVTLRCDPISGHDNLYWYRRVMGKEIKFLLHFVKESKQDESGMPNNRFLAERTGGTYSTLKVQPAELEDSGVYFCASSPRTVAPGELFFGEGSRLTVL.

This clonotype was recorded many times. This chain links TRBV7-2 with TRBJ2-3; no reliable D call. Trimming took off 4 bases at V and 3 bases at J, with 8 bases between the two ends. The CDR3 sequence is 13 residues long. CDR1 is SGHTA and CDR2 is FQGNSA in the germline V gene. In DNA form, the CDR3 reads TGTGCCAGCAGCTCGACCCTTACAGATACGCAGTATTTT. Protein product: CASSSTLTDTQYF.

This clonotype was counted a few times. The chain recombines TRBV4-2 with TRBJ1-2; TRBD1 matches at 9 bases. With 2 bases clipped from V and 7 bases from J, the junction kept 5 bases outside the gene matches. The CDR3 runs to 14 residues. Germline CDR1 LGHNA, CDR2 YNFKEQ. The CDR3 reads CASSQQQGAPGYTF. The CDR3 DNA is TGTGCCAGCAGCCAACAACAGGGGGCCCCTGGCTACACCTTC.

The chain links TRBV6-1 to TRBJ2-7; D is unresolved. Germline CDR1 reads MNHNS; CDR2 reads SASEGT. This CDR3 has 14 amino acids. Trimming pared 5 bases from V and 2 bases from J, leaving 13 bases between. The CDR3 nucleotides are TGTGCCAGCAGTCAAGAGACAAGACCCTACGAGCAGTACTTC. This codes for CASSQETRPYEQYF.

The chain links TRBV2 to TRBJ2-3; 10 bases match TRBD1. The ends lost 5 bases at V and 1 base at J; junction bases unmatched: 3. CDR1 is SNHLY and CDR2 is FYNNEI in the germline V gene. This CDR3 region has 15 residues. CDR3 protein: CASSWDRGGTDTQYF. In nucleotides, the CDR3 is TGTGCCAGCAGTTGGGACAGGGGTGGCACAGATACGCAGTATTTT.

This clonotype was seen more than once but under ten times. The chain carries TRBV28 and TRBJ1-1, with TRBD1 matching over 9 bases. Germline trimming cut 6 bases from V and 5 bases from J; bases unmatched to any gene: 4. The CDR3 contains 13 residues. Germline V gene sequence: CDR1 MDHEN, CDR2 SYDVKM. The CDR3 spells CASRHRGRTEAFF. DNA of the CDR3: TGTGCCAGCAGACACAGGGGGCGAACTGAAGCTTTCTTT.

In its sample, this clonotype was seen a few times. The CDR3 loop is CASRDRGSSGNTIYF. CDR3 nucleotides: TGTGCCAGCAGGGACAGGGGGAGCTCTGGAAACACCATATATTTT. The chain recombines TRBV3-1 with TRBJ1-3; 10 bases match TRBD1. The junction had 2 bases not matched to a gene; V was cut back by 6 bases and J by 0 bases. In germline, CDR1 is LGHDT, CDR2 YNNKEL (reference sequence). CDR3 size: 15 residues.

The chain links TRBV9 to TRBJ2-4; D is unclear. Between the trimmed V and J ends, which lost 0 bases and 5 bases, there was a span of 9 bases. This CDR3 region has 14 residues. Germline V gene lookup returns CDR1 SGDLS and CDR2 YYNGEE. The CDR3 bases are TGTGCCAGCAGCGTAGACCCGGCCGAAAACATTCAGTACTTC. This codes for CASSVDPAENIQYF.

This chain connects TRBV24-1 to TRBJ2-5; possible D gene TRBD1, 6 bases. Germline V gene sequence: CDR1 KGHDR, CDR2 SFDVKD. Trimming pared 3 bases from V and 9 bases from J, leaving 22 bases between. There are 16 residues in the CDR3. The chain's CDR3 is CATSDRTALGIDAQYF. DNA of the CDR3: TGTGCCACCAGTGATAGGACAGCGTTGGGGATAGATGCCCAGTACTTC.

This chain's CDR3 is CSADSGLAGAGELFF. CDR3 DNA: TGCAGTGCCGACTCCGGACTAGCGGGCGCCGGGGAGCTGTTTTTT. The chain couples TRBV20-1 to TRBJ2-2; 11 nucleotides match TRBD2. Looked up from germline, CDR1 is DFQATT and CDR2 is SNEGSKA (reference sequence). The CDR3 sequence is 15 residues long. Trimming removed 6 bases from V and 6 bases from J; junction bases left unmatched: 9.

The genes are TRBV30 and TRBJ2-3; tentatively, D is TRBD1 (5 bases). Germline CDR1 is GTSNPN and CDR2 is SVGIG (reference sequence). CDR3 length: 12 residues. V lost 3 bases to trimming and J lost 6 bases, with 10 bases between them. CDR3 residues: CAWRVAGDTQYF. The CDR3 nucleotides are TGTGCCTGGAGGGTTGCAGGGGATACGCAGTATTTT.

This clonotype was seen many times. This chain connects TRBV6-2 or TRBV6-3 to TRBJ2-7, with D perhaps matching TRBD1 (6 bases). Germline CDR1 and CDR2: MNHEY and SVGEGT. The CDR3 is 13 residues long. Trimming took 6 bases from V and 3 from J, leaving 12 bases between them. The CDR3 coding sequence is TGTGCCAGCAGGAGGGACATCCGCTACGAGCAGTACTTC. Amino acid sequence: CASRRDIRYEQYF.

The gene calls are TRBV12-3 or TRBV12-4 and TRBJ2-3, with D unresolved. The CDR3 sequence is 18 residues long. Trimming pared 2 bases from V and 5 bases from J, leaving 23 bases between. The CDR3 region is CASSLTVLIGWEGDTQYF. The CDR3 DNA sequence: TGTGCCAGCAGTTTAACGGTCCTCATTGGGTGGGAAGGAGATACGCAGTATTTT.

The genes are TRBV3-1 and TRBJ1-5, with D uncertain. The V end was cut by 4 bases, the J end by 2 bases, with 12 bases between. Germline V gives CDR1 LGHDT, CDR2 YNNKEL (reference sequence). This CDR3 spans 15 amino acids. Here the CDR3 reads CASSPSRVGNQPQHF. The CDR3 DNA reads as TGTGCCAGCAGCCCCTCTCGTGTAGGCAATCAGCCCCAGCATTTT.

There are many counts of this clonotype. V gene TRBV20-1 combines with J gene TRBJ1-5, with TRBD1 as a possible D gene (5 bases). The germline CDR1 and CDR2 sequences are DFQATT and SNEGSKA (reference sequence). The V end lost 2 bases, the J end lost 5 bases, and 16 bases lay between the germline ends. This CDR3 contains 15 residues. The CDR3 here is CSARSDIAGDQPQHF. CDR3 nucleotides: TGCAGTGCTAGATCGGACATCGCGGGCGATCAGCCCCAGCATTTT.

This clonotype was seen a single time. The CDR3 nucleotides read TGTGCCACAAGACAGGGCGGTAATGAAAAACTGTTTTTT. As protein: CATRQGGNEKLFF. The genes are TRBV10-3 and TRBJ1-4; TRBD1 matches at 7 bases. The CDR3 covers 13 residues. CDR1 is ENHRY and CDR2 is SYGVKD in the germline V gene. The trim removed 10 bases at V and 4 bases at J, leaving 6 bases unmatched.

This CDR3 is CASSVDGGRQPQHF. DNA of the CDR3: TGTGCCAGCAGCGTGGACGGGGGACGTCAGCCCCAGCATTTT. The chain carries TRBV9 and TRBJ1-5; D may be TRBD1 (5 bases). Germline V gives CDR1 SGDLS, CDR2 YYNGEE. The CDR3 covers 14 residues. V was pared by 2 bases and J by 6 bases, with 12 bases between.

This clonotype occurred a few times. This chain joins TRBV20-1 and TRBJ1-3; D remains unclear. CDR1 and CDR2 (germline): DFQATT, SNEGSKA (reference sequence). The CDR3 is 13 amino acids. V lost 1 base and J lost 1, with 5 bases in between. CDR3 DNA: TGCAGTGCTAGAGGGAGTTCTGGAAACACCATATATTTT. Amino acids: CSARGSSGNTIYF.